A single sample gave rise to the 24 T cell receptor beta chains below, sequenced in a study of metastatic and nonmetastatic thyroid tumors. With MiXCR, TCRdb called clones anew from the PCR reads. Among 20,000 to 25,000 clones listed, 10% to 15% were seen once. Patients had received no treatment of any kind before thyroid surgery. Sequencing input: blood. These receptors all come from a female donor with papillary thyroid cancer or a benign thyroid nodule (not recorded which). Some clones in this sample may be carry-over from other donors' samples.

This clone has at least ten counts. V is TRBV5-1 and J is TRBJ2-3; 7 bases are shared with TRBD1. The J segment lost 2 bases and the V segment lost 4 bases, leaving 10 bases of the junction unmatched. The germline gives CDR1 SGHRS, CDR2 YFSETQ. The CDR3 is 16 amino acids. The CDR3 reads CASSPGPGQSTDTQYF. In DNA, the CDR3 is TGCGCCAGCAGCCCGGGACCGGGACAGTCCACAGATACGCAGTATTTT.

This clone ranks as medium-sized. The chain recombines TRBV11-2 with TRBJ1-6, with D unclear. Trimming stripped 8 bases from V and 11 bases from J, with 25 bases between. This CDR3 is built from 16 residues. The germline gives CDR1 SGHAT, CDR2 FQNNGV. This CDR3 is CASRLSGNPAVTPLHF. For the CDR3, the DNA is TGTGCCAGCCGGCTCTCCGGGAACCCAGCAGTCACACCCCTCCACTTT.

This clone has ten or more counts. The V and J genes are TRBV6-1 and TRBJ2-7; TRBD2 agrees at 10 bases. Trimming at V came to 8 bases and at J to 6 bases, leaving 10 bases not matched to a gene. Germline V gene sequence: CDR1 MNHNS, CDR2 SASEGT. The CDR3 is made up of 14 amino acids. The CDR3 loop reads CASGPSGSILEQYF. The CDR3 region has the DNA TGTGCCAGCGGCCCTAGCGGGAGCATACTCGAGCAGTACTTC.

This clone has at least ten counts. A single base separates this from a much larger clone, so it may be a read error. At the DNA level, this CDR3 is encoded by other sequences in the same sample as well. The chain combines TRBV28 with TRBJ1-6; TRBD1 is a possible D gene (6 bases). Germline V gene sequence: CDR1 MDHEN, CDR2 SYDVKM. V was clipped by 1 base and J by 4 bases, with 14 bases between them. The CDR3 spans 17 residues. The CDR3 loop reads CASSLLGGGQYNSPLHF. The CDR3 nucleotides are TGTGCCAGCAGTTTATTAGGTGGGGGACAATATAATTCACCCCTCCACTTT.

This clone was seen repeatedly, ten times or more. The chain combines TRBV13 with TRBJ2-7, with unresolved D. The CDR3 runs to 13 residues. Germline V lookup: CDR1 PRHDT, CDR2 FYEKMQ (reference sequence). V was shortened by 5 bases and J by 2 bases, with 10 bases between the two germline ends. CDR3 sequence reads: CASSLLITYEQYF. The CDR3 nucleotides read TGTGCCAGCAGCCTACTTATAACCTACGAGCAGTACTTC.

This clone has ten or more counts. The V call is TRBV20-1, the J call TRBJ2-1; D may be TRBD1 (6 bases). V was pared by 5 bases and J by 6 bases, with 14 bases between. The CDR3 consists of 13 residues. Germline loops: CDR1 DFQATT, CDR2 SNEGSKA (reference sequence). As DNA, the CDR3 is TGCAGTGCTGTGACAGGTTGGTCCAATGAGCAGTTCTTC. Translating it yields CSAVTGWSNEQFF.

This clone has at least ten counts. The chain employs TRBV18 and TRBJ2-7; 9 bases map to TRBD1. Germline CDR1 KGHSH, CDR2 LQKENI. The CDR3 loop spans 17 amino acids. V trimming: 6 bases; J trimming: 6 bases; junction bases outside the gene matches: 18. DNA for the CDR3: TGTGCCAGCTCCCTTTACGAATCCGGGACAGGGATAGGCGAGCAGTACTTC. Protein product: CASSLYESGTGIGEQYF.

This clone was recorded at least ten times. The chain employs TRBV3-1 and TRBJ1-2; a weak D match, TRBD1 (5 bases). The germline V gene has CDR1 LGHDT and CDR2 YNNKEL (reference sequence). The CDR3 contains 14 residues. Trimming removed 2 bases from V and 4 bases from J, with 11 bases in between. The CDR3 DNA reads TGTGCCAGCAGCCAACCAGGGTGGGTCTATGGCTACACCTTC. Translation: CASSQPGWVYGYTF.

Many counts were recorded for this clone. The chain couples TRBV5-1 to TRBJ2-3; possibly TRBD2 for D (7 bases). The CDR3 runs to 14 residues. CDR1 is SGHRS, CDR2 YFSETQ, per germline. V was clipped by 7 bases and J by 0 bases, with 12 bases between them. The CDR3 region is CASRGGHSTDTQYF. The CDR3 coding sequence is TGCGCCAGCCGCGGGGGCCATAGCACAGATACGCAGTATTTT.

This clone was seen many times. The V call is TRBV6-5, the J call TRBJ1-2, with D unclear. The V end was cut by 0 bases, the J end by 5 bases, with 7 bases between. This CDR3 region has 13 residues. The germline gives CDR1 MNHEY, CDR2 SVGAGI. The CDR3 DNA reads TGTGCCAGCAGTTACTCGACTTTTTATGGCTACACCTTC. It codes for CASSYSTFYGYTF.

This chain uses TRBV6-1 with TRBJ2-1; 10 nucleotides align to TRBD1. The junction had 6 bases not matched to a gene; V was cut back by 5 bases and J by 5 bases. The CDR3 has 15 residues. Germline-derived CDR1 and CDR2 are MNHNS and SASEGT. CDR3 amino acids: CASSTGTGEDNEQFF. The CDR3 DNA is TGTGCCAGCAGTACCGGGACAGGGGAAGACAATGAGCAGTTCTTC.

By share of the sample, this clone is medium-sized. The gene calls are TRBV12-3 or TRBV12-4 and TRBJ1-1; D is uncertain. Trimming took 3 bases from V and 10 from J, leaving 9 bases between them. CDR3 size: 11 residues. The CDR3 spells CASSLGSGAFF. The CDR3 DNA follows: TGTGCCAGCAGTTTGGGGAGCGGAGCTTTCTTT.

This clone was detected ten times or more. The chain has TRBV5-1 and TRBJ2-2; D may be TRBD1 or TRBD2 (5 bases each). The CDR3 runs 15 residues. Trimming took off 3 bases at V and 0 bases at J, with 9 bases between the two ends. Germline CDR1 reads SGHRS; CDR2 reads YFSETQ. The CDR3 sequence is CASSSWGSNTGELFF. CDR3 nucleotides: TGCGCCAGCAGCTCGTGGGGGTCGAACACCGGGGAGCTGTTTTTT.

This clone has a count of ten or more. This sequence joins TRBV9 and TRBJ2-5; possible D gene TRBD2, 5 bases. V was trimmed by 3 bases and J by 1 base, leaving 16 bases between them. The CDR3 has 16 amino acids. The germline CDR1 and CDR2 sequences are SGDLS and YYNGEE. This chain's CDR3 is CASSDAPADFQETQYF. The CDR3 DNA sequence: TGTGCCAGCAGCGACGCGCCAGCGGATTTCCAAGAGACCCAGTACTTC. The full variable domain, its missing parts supplied by reference TRBV9 and TRBJ2-5, is DSGVTQTPKHLITATGQRVTLRCSPRSGDLSVYWYQQSLDQGLQFLIQYYNGEERAKGNILERFSAQQFPDLHSELNLSSLELGDSALYFCASSDAPADFQETQYFGPGTRLLVL.

In this sample, this clone turned up many times. V usage is TRBV19 and J usage is TRBJ2-6, with a weak D call TRBD1 (5 bases). Trimming cost V 6 bases and J 0 bases, with 9 bases left between them. The CDR3 contains 15 residues. Germline-derived CDR1 and CDR2 are LNHDA and SQIVND (reference sequence). DNA for the CDR3: TGTGCCAGTAGACAGGCTTACTCTGGGGCCAACGTCCTGACTTTC. Encoded protein: CASRQAYSGANVLTF.

This clone was picked up many times. This chain uses TRBV7-8 with TRBJ2-2; D is perhaps TRBD2 (5 bases). V was pared by 5 bases and J by 0 bases, with 13 bases between. Germline CDR1 SGHVS, CDR2 FQNEAQ. CDR3 length: 16 amino acids. This CDR3 reads CASSLLGLPNTGELFF. CDR3 DNA: TGTGCCAGCAGCCTCCTAGGACTCCCGAACACCGGGGAGCTGTTTTTT.

In this sample, this clone turned up many times. The rearrangement links TRBV6-2 or TRBV6-3 to TRBJ2-1; D may be TRBD2 (6 bases). Germline CDR1 reads MNHEY; CDR2 reads SVGEGT. This CDR3 is 17 amino acids long. Trimming removed 5 bases from V and 6 bases from J, with 23 bases in between. This CDR3 reads CASSPFRRPSEGNEQFF. In DNA, the CDR3 is TGTGCCAGCAGTCCTTTTAGGAGGCCTAGCGAGGGCAATGAGCAGTTCTTC.

This clone showed up many times. The chain uses TRBV6-5 and TRBJ2-5, with 10 positions matching TRBD1. The CDR3 contains 17 residues. Germline assignment: CDR1 MNHEY and CDR2 SVGAGI. J was trimmed by 4 bases and V by 2 bases; bases with no gene match: 10. CDR3 loop: CASSYSDRQGARETQYF. The CDR3 DNA is TGTGCCAGCAGTTACAGCGACCGACAGGGGGCGCGAGAGACCCAGTACTTC.

This clone has a count of ten or more. The chain links TRBV14 to TRBJ2-1; tentatively, D is TRBD2 (6 bases). CDR3 length equals 16 residues. V gave up 3 bases and J gave up 2 bases, with 14 bases separating them. In germline, CDR1 is SGHDN, CDR2 FVKESK. Here the CDR3 DNA reads TGTGCCAGCAGCCAGCCCGGGGAGCGGGCCTACAATGAGCAGTTCTTC. It encodes CASSQPGERAYNEQFF.

This clone was seen repeatedly, ten times or more. The chain is built from TRBV20-1 and TRBJ2-7; the D gene is possibly TRBD2 (5 bases). Trimming left V 0 bases short and J 3 bases short, with 15 bases between. The CDR3 consists of 15 residues. The germline V gene has CDR1 DFQATT and CDR2 SNEGSKA (reference sequence). The CDR3 DNA is TGCAGTGCTAGAGATAGGCGGACTTTCTTCTACGAGCAGTACTTC. As protein: CSARDRRTFFYEQYF.

Remarks on this clone: The junction shows a germline mismatch at one end, possibly a read error. The V and J genes are TRBV7-8 and TRBJ2-3; D ambiguous. The germline V gene has CDR1 SGHVS and CDR2 FQNEAQ. The CDR3 has 16 residues. DNA for the CDR3: TGTGACAGCAGCTTAGGTTCGCATCGGTTAACAGATACGCAGTATTTT. Translation: CDSSLGSHRLTDTQYF.

This clone was recorded at least ten times. J is TRBJ2-7 and V is TRBV12-3 or TRBV12-4; TRBD1 aligns across 7 bases. This CDR3 region has 15 residues. The J segment lost 5 bases and the V segment lost 3 bases, leaving 10 bases of the junction unmatched. CDR3 sequence (DNA): TGTGCCAGCAGTTTCGAAAAGGGGGCAAGTAACGAGCAGTACTTC. It translates to CASSFEKGASNEQYF.

This clone was picked up many times. This rearrangement joins TRBV6-5 to TRBJ2-7; D is undetermined. From germline, CDR1 is MNHEY and CDR2 SVGAGI. The CDR3 consists of 15 residues. V was trimmed by 0 bases and J by 2 bases, leaving 11 bases between them. CDR3 DNA: TGTGCCAGCAGTTACTCGCAGGCGAAGGCCTACGAGCAGTACTTC. It is translated as CASSYSQAKAYEQYF.

The sample holds many counts of this clone. The CDR3 loop reads CASSLSAGSVGANVLTF. CDR3 DNA sequence: TGTGCCAGCAGCTTATCGGCAGGTAGCGTTGGGGCCAACGTCCTGACTTTC. The chain carries TRBV7-3 and TRBJ2-6, with D possibly matching TRBD2 (5 bases). The CDR3 has 17 amino acids. Trimming took 2 bases from V and 3 from J, leaving 14 bases between them. Per the germline V gene, CDR1 is SGHTA and CDR2 is FQGTGA.